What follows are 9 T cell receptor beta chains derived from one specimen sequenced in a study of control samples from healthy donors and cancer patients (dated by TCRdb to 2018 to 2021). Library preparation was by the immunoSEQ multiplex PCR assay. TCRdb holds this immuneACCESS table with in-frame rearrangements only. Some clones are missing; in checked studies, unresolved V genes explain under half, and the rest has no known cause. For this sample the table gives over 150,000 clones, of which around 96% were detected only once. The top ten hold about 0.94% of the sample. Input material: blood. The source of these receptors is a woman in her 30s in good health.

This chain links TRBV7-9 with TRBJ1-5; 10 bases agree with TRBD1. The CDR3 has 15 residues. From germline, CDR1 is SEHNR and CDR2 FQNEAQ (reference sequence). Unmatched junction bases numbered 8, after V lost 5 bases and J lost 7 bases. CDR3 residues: CASSPGTGVGQPQHF. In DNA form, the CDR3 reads TGTGCCAGCAGCCCAGGGACAGGGGTCGGCCAGCCCCAGCATTTT.

The CDR3 reads CASSALTGAGTEAFF. The CDR3 DNA reads as TGTGCCAGCAGTGCCCTCACGGGCGCGGGCACTGAAGCTTTCTTT. The chain carries TRBV2 and TRBJ1-1; D remains ambiguous. Trimming left V 4 bases short and J 4 bases short, with 16 bases between. This CDR3 comprises 15 residues. Germline-derived CDR1 and CDR2 are SNHLY and FYNNEI.

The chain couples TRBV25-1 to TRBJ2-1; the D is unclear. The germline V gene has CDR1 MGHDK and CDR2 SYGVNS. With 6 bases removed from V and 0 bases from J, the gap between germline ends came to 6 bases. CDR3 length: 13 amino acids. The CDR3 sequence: CASSLRSYNEQFF. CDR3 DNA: TGTGCCAGCAGCCTTCGCTCCTACAATGAGCAGTTCTTC.

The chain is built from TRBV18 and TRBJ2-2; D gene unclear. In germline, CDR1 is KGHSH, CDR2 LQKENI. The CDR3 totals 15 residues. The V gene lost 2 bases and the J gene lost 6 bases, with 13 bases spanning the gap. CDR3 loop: CASSPEHSSPGELFF. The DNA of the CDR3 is TGTGCCAGCTCACCAGAGCACAGCTCCCCCGGGGAGCTGTTTTTT.

The CDR3 spells CASSPQSTRDRTPSEQYF. The CDR3 DNA sequence: TGTGCCAGCAGTCCCCAATCCACCCGGGACAGAACCCCGAGCGAGCAGTACTTC. The chain combines TRBV28 with TRBJ2-7; 7 nucleotides agree with TRBD1. In germline, CDR1 is MDHEN, CDR2 SYDVKM. The CDR3 covers 18 residues. V dropped 5 bases and J dropped 6; count of bases not matched to a gene: 22.

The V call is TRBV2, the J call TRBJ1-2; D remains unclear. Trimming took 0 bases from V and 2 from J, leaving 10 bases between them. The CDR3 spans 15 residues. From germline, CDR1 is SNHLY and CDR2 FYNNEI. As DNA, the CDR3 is TGTGCCAGCAGTGAAGCAAACCGCCCCAACTATGGCTACACCTTC. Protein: CASSEANRPNYGYTF.

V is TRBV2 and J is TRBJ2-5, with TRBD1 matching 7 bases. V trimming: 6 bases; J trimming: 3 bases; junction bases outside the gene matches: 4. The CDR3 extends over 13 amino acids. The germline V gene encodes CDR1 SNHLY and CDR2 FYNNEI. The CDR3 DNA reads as TGTGCCAGCAGCGGGGACAGTAAAGAGACCCAGTACTTC. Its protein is CASSGDSKETQYF.

The CDR3 loop reads CASSVTDGRNTGELFF. The CDR3 coding sequence is TGTGCCAGCAGCGTTACTGACGGGAGGAACACCGGGGAGCTGTTTTTT. The chain carries TRBV9 and TRBJ2-2; tentatively, D is TRBD2 (6 bases). Germline V lookup: CDR1 SGDLS, CDR2 YYNGEE. The CDR3 extends over 16 amino acids. V dropped 2 bases and J dropped 1 base, with 12 bases sitting between them. Variable domain in full (rest from reference TRBV9 and TRBJ2-2): DSGVTQTPKHLITATGQRVTLRCSPRSGDLSVYWYQQSLDQGLQFLIQYYNGEERAKGNILERFSAQQFPDLHSELNLSSLELGDSALYFCASSVTDGRNTGELFFGEGSRLTVL.

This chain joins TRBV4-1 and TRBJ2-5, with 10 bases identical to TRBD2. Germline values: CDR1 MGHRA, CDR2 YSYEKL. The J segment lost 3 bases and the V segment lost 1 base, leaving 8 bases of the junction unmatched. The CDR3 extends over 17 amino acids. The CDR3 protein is CASSQGSPSGGKETQYF. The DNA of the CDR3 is TGCGCCAGCAGCCAAGGGAGCCCTAGCGGGGGCAAAGAGACCCAGTACTTC.